The 10 T cell receptor beta chains presented below share a single source sample, sequenced in a study of blood T cell repertoires in COVID-19. The repertoire was sequenced with immunoSEQ multiplex PCR; TCRdb's copy has only in-frame clones and lacks some. The sample has hundreds of thousands of clones; 70% to 85% are singletons. Source material: peripheral blood. The receptors here all came from a woman aged 80 or over with acute or convalescent COVID-19.

The sample holds a few counts of this clone. The chain carries TRBV7-9 and TRBJ2-3; possible D gene TRBD1, 6 bases. Trimming took 1 base from V and 4 from J, leaving 12 bases between them. Germline lookup yields CDR1 SEHNR and CDR2 FQNEAQ (reference sequence). The CDR3 has 15 amino acids. CDR3 in DNA: TGTGCCAGCAGCTTAGGTCCCAGGGGACCAGATACGCAGTATTTT. Translated, it gives CASSLGPRGPDTQYF.

This clone was seen once. The J gene is TRBJ2-7, the V gene TRBV4-3, with 7 bases identical to TRBD1. J was trimmed by 5 bases and V by 1 base; bases with no gene match: 5. Germline CDR1 is LGHNA and CDR2 is YSLEER. The CDR3 is 14 residues long. In DNA, the CDR3 is TGCGCCAGCAGCCAAGGGGTCACAGGGGACGAGCAGTACTTC. Translating gives CASSQGVTGDEQYF.

The chain uses TRBV7-9 and TRBJ2-3; 11 bases agree with TRBD2. The CDR3 extends over 16 amino acids. Germline assignment: CDR1 SEHNR and CDR2 FQNEAQ (reference sequence). V was clipped by 9 bases and J by 6 bases; unmatched bases: 14. CDR3 in amino acids: CARIPPGLAGGDTQYF. CDR3 nucleotide sequence: TGTGCCAGGATCCCACCGGGGCTAGCGGGGGGTGATACGCAGTATTTT.

This chain joins TRBV6-1 and TRBJ2-7, with D perhaps matching TRBD2 (5 bases). Per the germline V gene, CDR1 is MNHNS and CDR2 is SASEGT. V dropped 1 base and J dropped 4 bases, with 11 bases sitting between them. The CDR3 consists of 14 residues. CDR3 amino acids: CASSEEVRRYEQYF. In nucleotides, the CDR3 is TGTGCCAGCAGTGAAGAAGTGAGGAGGTACGAGCAGTACTTC.

This clone was seen a few times. V gene TRBV4-3 combines with J gene TRBJ1-2; possible D gene TRBD1, 5 bases. This CDR3 is 16 amino acids long. Germline CDR1 is LGHNA and CDR2 is YSLEER. V was trimmed by 0 bases and J by 4 bases, leaving 15 bases between them. The CDR3 reads CASSQDRVGRSYGYTF. The DNA of the CDR3 is TGCGCCAGCAGCCAAGATCGGGTGGGGCGGAGCTATGGCTACACCTTC.

The chain couples TRBV5-1 to TRBJ1-1, with TRBD1 matching 7 bases. Trimming took 4 bases from V and 2 from J; bases not matched to a gene: 11. Germline assignment: CDR1 SGHRS and CDR2 YFSETQ. The CDR3 runs to 16 residues. CDR3 sequence reads: CASSTRDRDFNTEAFF. The DNA of the CDR3 is TGCGCCAGCAGCACCCGGGACAGAGATTTTAACACTGAAGCTTTCTTT.

The chain joins TRBV21-1 to TRBJ2-7; the D call of TRBD2 is as the table states it, not checked on the DNA. TRBV21-1 corresponds to a pseudogene. The CDR3 has 16 amino acids. The CDR3 DNA follows: TGTGCCAGCAGCAAAGACAATTCTAGCGGGAGTTATGAGCAGTACTTC. Amino acid sequence: CASSKDNSSGSYEQYF.

V and J are TRBV5-4 and TRBJ2-7; no reliable D call. Germline V gene sequence: CDR1 SGHNT, CDR2 YYREEE (reference sequence). V was pared by 4 bases and J by 0 bases, with 14 bases between. The CDR3 is 15 residues long. For the CDR3, the DNA is TGTGCCAGCAGCCCAAACGCGCGTAGCTCCTACGAGCAGTACTTC. Encoded protein: CASSPNARSSYEQYF.

Comments on this clone: Other DNA sequences of this sample code for an identical CDR3. V is TRBV5-1 and J is TRBJ1-1; 7 bases match TRBD1. This CDR3 contains 14 residues. Germline CDR1 reads SGHRS; CDR2 reads YFSETQ. Germline trimming cut 4 bases from V and 0 bases from J; bases unmatched to any gene: 3. CDR3 bases: TGCGCCAGCAGCCTGGGACAGATGAACACTGAAGCTTTCTTT. It yields the protein CASSLGQMNTEAFF.

The J gene is TRBJ2-5, the V gene TRBV30; 8 nucleotides match TRBD2. The CDR3 is 13 residues long. Germline assignment: CDR1 GTSNPN and CDR2 SVGIG (reference sequence). Trimming removed 2 bases from V and 4 bases from J; junction bases left unmatched: 3. CDR3 in DNA: TGTGCCTGGAGTAGCGGGAGTGGAGAGACCCAGTACTTC. Protein product: CAWSSGSGETQYF.